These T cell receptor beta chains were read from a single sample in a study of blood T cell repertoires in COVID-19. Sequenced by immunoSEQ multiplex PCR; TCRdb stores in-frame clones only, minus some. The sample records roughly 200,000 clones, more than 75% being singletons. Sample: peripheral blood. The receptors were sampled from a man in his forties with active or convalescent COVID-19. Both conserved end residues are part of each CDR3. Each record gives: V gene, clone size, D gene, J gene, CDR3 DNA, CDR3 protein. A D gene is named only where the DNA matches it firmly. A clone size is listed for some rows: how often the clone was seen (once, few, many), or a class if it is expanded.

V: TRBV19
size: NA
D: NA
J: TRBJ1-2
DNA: TGTGCCAGTGAGAGAACAGACCCGCTTGGGAACTATGGCTACACCTTC
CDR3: CASERTDPLGNYGYTF

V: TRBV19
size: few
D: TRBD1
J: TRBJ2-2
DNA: TGTGCCAGTAGTTTTCGGACAGGGGCGAACACCGGGGAGCTGTTTTTT
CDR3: CASSFRTGANTGELFF

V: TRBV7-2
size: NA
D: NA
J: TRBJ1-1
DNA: TGTGCCAGCAGCACCCGCTATTCTGAAGCTTTCTTT
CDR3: CASSTRYSEAFF

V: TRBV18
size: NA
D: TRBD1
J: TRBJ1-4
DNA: TGTGCCAGCTCACCCCTCGGGACAGGGATCGTAGCTAATGAAAAACTGTTTTTT
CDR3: CASSPLGTGIVANEKLFF

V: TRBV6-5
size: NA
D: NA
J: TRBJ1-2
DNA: TGTGCCAGCAGTTACTCGGGGGGGAGCTATGGCTACACCTTC
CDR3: CASSYSGGSYGYTF

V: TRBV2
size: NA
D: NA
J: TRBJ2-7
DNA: TGTGCCAGCACTTCTCAAAAGGGGGCCTACGAGCAGTACTTC
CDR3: CASTSQKGAYEQYF

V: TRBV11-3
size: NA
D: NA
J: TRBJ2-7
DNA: TGTGCCAGCAGCCAGGACGCGTACAGGGACCACGAGCAGTACTTC
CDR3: CASSQDAYRDHEQYF

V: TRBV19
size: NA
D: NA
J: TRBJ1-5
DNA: TGTGCCAGTAGATCAACCGGGACTGGCATTAACAATCAGCCCCAGCATTTT
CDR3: CASRSTGTGINNQPQHF

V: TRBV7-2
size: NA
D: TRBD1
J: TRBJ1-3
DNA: TGTGCCAGCAGCTGGGGACAGTCCTCTGGAAACACCATATATTTT
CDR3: CASSWGQSSGNTIYF

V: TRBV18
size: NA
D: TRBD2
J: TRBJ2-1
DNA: TGTGCCAGCTCACCCAGGCTTGGGACTAGCGGATACAATGAGCAGTTCTTC
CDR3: CASSPRLGTSGYNEQFF

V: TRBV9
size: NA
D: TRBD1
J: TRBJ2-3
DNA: TGTGCCAGCAGCGCTAAAGGGGACAGGTTAACAGATACGCAGTATTTT
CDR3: CASSAKGDRLTDTQYF

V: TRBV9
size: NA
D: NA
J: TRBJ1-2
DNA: TGTGCCAGCAGCGTGCCGGGATTCTACGGCTACACCTTC
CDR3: CASSVPGFYGYTF

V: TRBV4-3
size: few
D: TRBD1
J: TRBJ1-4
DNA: TGCGCCAGCAGCCAAGATGACAGGGTGACTGAAAAACTGTTTTTT
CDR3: CASSQDDRVTEKLFF

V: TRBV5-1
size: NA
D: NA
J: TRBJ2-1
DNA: TGCGCCAGCAGCTTGATCCAAGCTACCCTTAGCTCCTACAATGAGCAGTTCTTC
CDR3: CASSLIQATLSSYNEQFF

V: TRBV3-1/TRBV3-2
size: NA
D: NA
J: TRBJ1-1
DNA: TGTGCCAGCAGCCAAGCCATGAACACTGAAGCTTTCTTT
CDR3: CASSQAMNTEAFF

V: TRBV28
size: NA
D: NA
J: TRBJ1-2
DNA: TGTGCCAGCAGCGCCTTAGCAGGGAACTATGGCTACACCTTC
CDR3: CASSALAGNYGYTF

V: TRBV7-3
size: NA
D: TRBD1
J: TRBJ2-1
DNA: TGTGCCAGCAGCTTGGAGGACAGGGGTTACAATGAGCAGTTCTTC
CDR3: CASSLEDRGYNEQFF

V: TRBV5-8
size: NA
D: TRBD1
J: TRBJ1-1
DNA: TGTGCCAGCAGCTCCTGGACAGGGGTGAACACTGAAGCTTTCTTT
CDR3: CASSSWTGVNTEAFF

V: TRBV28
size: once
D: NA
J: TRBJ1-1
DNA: TGTGCCAGCAGTCCCCTTTTGACTGAAGCTTTCTTT
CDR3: CASSPLLTEAFF

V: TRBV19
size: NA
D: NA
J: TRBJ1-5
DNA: TGTGCCAGTAGTATAATATCGCCTACTAATCAGCCCCAGCATTTT
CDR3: CASSIISPTNQPQHF

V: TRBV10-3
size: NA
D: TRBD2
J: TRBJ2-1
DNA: TGTGCCATCAGTGAGGTAGCGGGAGCCTACAATGAGCAGTTCTTC
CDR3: CAISEVAGAYNEQFF

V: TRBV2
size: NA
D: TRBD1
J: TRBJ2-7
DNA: TGTGCCAGCAGTCTAGAGGGGGCGTACGAGCAGTACTTC
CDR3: CASSLEGAYEQYF

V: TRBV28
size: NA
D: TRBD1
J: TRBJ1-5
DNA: TGTGCCAGCAGTATACCTCTACCGGGACAGGGGGCTCGTCAGCCCCAGCATTTT
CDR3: CASSIPLPGQGARQPQHF

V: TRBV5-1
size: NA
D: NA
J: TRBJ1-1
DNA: TGCGCCAGCAGCGATGGGAGGGGATTCAACACTGAAGCTTTCTTT
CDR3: CASSDGRGFNTEAFF

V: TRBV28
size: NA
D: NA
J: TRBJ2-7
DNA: TGTGCCAGCAGTTTGGCTTCCTACGAGCAGTACTTC
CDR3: CASSLASYEQYF

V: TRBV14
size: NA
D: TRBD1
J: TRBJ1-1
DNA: TGTGCCAGCAGCCGCCGGACAGGAGTCTTAAACACTGAAGCTTTCTTT
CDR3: CASSRRTGVLNTEAFF

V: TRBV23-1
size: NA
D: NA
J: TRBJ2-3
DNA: TGCGCCAGCAGTCCTTCGGGCACAGATACGCAGTATTTT
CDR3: CASSPSGTDTQYF

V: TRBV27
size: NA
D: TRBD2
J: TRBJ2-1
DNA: TGTGCCAGCAGTTCGGCCCTCTTAGCGGGGGTTGTAAATGAGCAGTTCTTC
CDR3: CASSSALLAGVVNEQFF

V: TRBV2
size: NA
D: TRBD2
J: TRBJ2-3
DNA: TGTGCCAGCAGAGGACTAGCGGGGTCCACAGATACGCAGTATTTT
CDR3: CASRGLAGSTDTQYF

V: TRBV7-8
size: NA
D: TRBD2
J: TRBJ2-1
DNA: TGTGCCAGCAGCGTTAAAGGGACTAGCGGGGAAATAAGGAATGAGCAGTTCTTC
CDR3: CASSVKGTSGEIRNEQFF

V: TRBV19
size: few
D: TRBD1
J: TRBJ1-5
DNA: TGTGCCAGTAGTACACGACAGGGTTATAGCAATCAGCCCCAGCATTTT
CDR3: CASSTRQGYSNQPQHF

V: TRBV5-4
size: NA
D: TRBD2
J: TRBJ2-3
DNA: TGTGCCAGCAGCTTGGCAGCAGCGGGAGGTCCGGATACGCAGTATTTT
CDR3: CASSLAAAGGPDTQYF

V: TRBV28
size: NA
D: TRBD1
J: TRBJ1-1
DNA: TGTGCCAGCAGTCGCTCCCGGACAGGGGATGTCGAAGCTTTCTTT
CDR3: CASSRSRTGDVEAFF

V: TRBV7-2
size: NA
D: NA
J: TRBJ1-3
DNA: TGTGCCAGCAGTCCAACGACAGGTCTAATTTCTGGAAACACCATATATTTT
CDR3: CASSPTTGLISGNTIYF

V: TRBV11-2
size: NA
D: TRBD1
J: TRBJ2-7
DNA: TGTGCCAGCAGCAGACAGGGATTTTTGTACGAGCAGTACTTC
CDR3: CASSRQGFLYEQYF

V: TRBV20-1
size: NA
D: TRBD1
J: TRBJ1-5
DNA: TGCAGTGCTAGTGGAGGACAGGGGGTAAGTCAGCCCCAGCATTTT
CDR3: CSASGGQGVSQPQHF

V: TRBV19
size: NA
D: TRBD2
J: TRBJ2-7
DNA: TGTGCCAGTAGTATTGGCGGGAGTGCGTCCTACGAGCAGTACTTC
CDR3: CASSIGGSASYEQYF

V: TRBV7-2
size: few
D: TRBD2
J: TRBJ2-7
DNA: TGTGCCAGCAGCTTAGTAGCTAGCGGGGGCATGGGCGAGCAGTACTTC
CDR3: CASSLVASGGMGEQYF

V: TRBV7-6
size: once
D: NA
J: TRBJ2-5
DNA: TGTGCCAGCAGCTTTCTTGAGGAGGCAGCGGAGACCCAGTACTTC
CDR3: CASSFLEEAAETQYF

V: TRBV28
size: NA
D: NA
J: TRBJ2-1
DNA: TGTGCCAGCAGTCCACGGACCGGACAGGTACGGGGGGAGCAGTTCTTC
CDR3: CASSPRTGQVRGEQFF